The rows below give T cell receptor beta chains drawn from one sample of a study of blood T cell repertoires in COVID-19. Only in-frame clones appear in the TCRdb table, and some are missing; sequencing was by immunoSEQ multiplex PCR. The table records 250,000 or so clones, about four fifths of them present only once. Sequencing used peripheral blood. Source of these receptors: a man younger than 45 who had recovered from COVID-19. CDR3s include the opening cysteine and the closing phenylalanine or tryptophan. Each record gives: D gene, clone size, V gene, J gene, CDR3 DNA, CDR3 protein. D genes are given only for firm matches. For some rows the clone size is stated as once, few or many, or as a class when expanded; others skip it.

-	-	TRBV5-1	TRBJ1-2	TGCGCCAGCAGCTTGGAGCCCCAAGGGGATGGCTACACCTTC	CASSLEPQGDGYTF
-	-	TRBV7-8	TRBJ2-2	TGTGCCAGCAACTGGGGGGTTGGCACCGGGGAGCTGTTTTTT	CASNWGVGTGELFF
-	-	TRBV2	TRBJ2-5	TGTGCCAGCAGCGTCGGCGGACTCGGGGAGACCCAGTACTTC	CASSVGGLGETQYF
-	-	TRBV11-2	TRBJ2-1	TGTGCCAGCAGCTTATTGGGCTTTAGGGGGTACAATGAGCAGTTCTTC	CASSLLGFRGYNEQFF
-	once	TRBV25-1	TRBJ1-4	TGTGCCAGCAGTGGGCAGACAGGACAGACGTTTTCGGGAGAAAAACTGTTTTTT	CASSGQTGQTFSGEKLFF
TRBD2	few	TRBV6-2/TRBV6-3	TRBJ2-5	TGTGCCAGCAGTTACGCCAGCGGGGACTCCCAAGAGACCCAGTACTTC	CASSYASGDSQETQYF
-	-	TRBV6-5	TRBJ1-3	TGTGCCAGCAGTTACTCGCAGTCAATTGGAAACACCATATATTTT	CASSYSQSIGNTIYF
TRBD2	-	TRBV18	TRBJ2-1	TGTGCCAGCTCGCGAAATAGCGGGGGGGGCGATGAGCAGTTCTTC	CASSRNSGGGDEQFF
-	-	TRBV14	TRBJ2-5	TGTGCCAGCAGTCGTGGCGGCTGGGAGACCCAGTACTTC	CASSRGGWETQYF
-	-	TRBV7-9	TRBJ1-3	TGTGCCAGCAGCTTAGGACACTTCGACTCTGGAAACACCATATATTTT	CASSLGHFDSGNTIYF
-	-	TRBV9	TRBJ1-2	TGTGCCAGCAGCAACAGGGTAGACTATGGCTACACCTTC	CASSNRVDYGYTF
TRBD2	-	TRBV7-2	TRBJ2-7	TGTGCCAGCAGCTTACGCATCGCTGCGGGGGGGCCCCTCTACGAGCAGTACTTC	CASSLRIAAGGPLYEQYF
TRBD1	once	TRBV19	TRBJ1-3	TGTGCCAGTAGTACGTCGACAGGGGGCGGTGGAAACACCATATATTTT	CASSTSTGGGGNTIYF
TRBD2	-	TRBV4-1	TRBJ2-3	TGCGCCAGCAGCCTTTCCGGGACTAGCGGCACAGATACGCAGTATTTT	CASSLSGTSGTDTQYF
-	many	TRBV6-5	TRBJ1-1	TGTGCCAGCAGATCCGACAGACGAGGCAACACTGAAGCTTTCTTT	CASRSDRRGNTEAFF
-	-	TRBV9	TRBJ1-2	TGTGCCAGCAGCGTAGCGGTCACAGGGACCTATGGCTACACCTTC	CASSVAVTGTYGYTF
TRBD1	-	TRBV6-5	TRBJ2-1	TGTGGCGCGGGACAGGGTAGGCCGAATGAGCAGTTCTTC	CGAGQGRPNEQFF
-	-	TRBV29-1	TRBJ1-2	TGCAGCGTTGAAGAACCCGACAGGAGCTATGGCTACACCTTC	CSVEEPDRSYGYTF
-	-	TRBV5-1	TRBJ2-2	TGCGCCAGCAGCCTGACGGGGGAGGTCGGGGAGCTGTTTTTT	CASSLTGEVGELFF
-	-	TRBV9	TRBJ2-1	TGTGCCAGCAGCCCACCAAACAGGGCACTCTCCTACAATGAGCAGTTCTTC	CASSPPNRALSYNEQFF
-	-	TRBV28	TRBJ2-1	TGTGCCAGCCGTCCCGGGGTACTTCCGGATGAGCAGTTCTTC	CASRPGVLPDEQFF
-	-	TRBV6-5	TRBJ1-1	TGTGCCAGCTTCACAGGAGTGAACACTGAAGCTTTCTTT	CASFTGVNTEAFF
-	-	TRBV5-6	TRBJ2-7	TGTGCCAGCAGCCTCCAGGGCTCCTACGAGCAGTACTTC	CASSLQGSYEQYF
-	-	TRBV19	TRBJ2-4	TGTGCCAGTAAGGGCGGACAGCGACTAGCCAAAAACATTCAGTACTTC	CASKGGQRLAKNIQYF
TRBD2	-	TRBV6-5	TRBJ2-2	TGTGCCACCCGACTAGCGGGGGGGCTTGGCGGGGAGCTGTTTTTT	CATRLAGGLGGELFF
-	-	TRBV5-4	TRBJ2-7	TGTGCCAGCAGCTTACCGGGGAGTAGCTCCTACGAGCAGTACTTC	CASSLPGSSSYEQYF
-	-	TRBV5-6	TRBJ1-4	TGTGCCAGCACCCGGCGGGACTTAGGGGAAAAACTGTTTTTT	CASTRRDLGEKLFF
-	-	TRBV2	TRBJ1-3	TGTGCCAGCAGCCCTACAGGGACGGGAAACACCATATATTTT	CASSPTGTGNTIYF
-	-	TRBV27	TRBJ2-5	TGTGCCAGCAGCGCCTCTCGGGGAGTTCAAGAGACCCAGTACTTC	CASSASRGVQETQYF
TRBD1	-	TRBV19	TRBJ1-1	TGTGCCAGTACCCACACCTTGGGCAGGGGGCAATCTGAAGCTTTCTTT	CASTHTLGRGQSEAFF
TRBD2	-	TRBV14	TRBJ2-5	TGTGCCAGCAGCCGACCCACTAGCGGGGGTTTCCAAGAGACCCAGTACTTC	CASSRPTSGGFQETQYF
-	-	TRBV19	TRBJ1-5	TGTGCCAGTAGACCGCAGGATCAGCCCCAGCATTTT	CASRPQDQPQHF
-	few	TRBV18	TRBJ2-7	TGTGCCAGCTCAGCAGGGTACCCCTACGAGCAGTACTTC	CASSAGYPYEQYF
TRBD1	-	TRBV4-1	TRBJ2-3	TGCGCCAGCAGCTGGACAGGGGGCTTTGGTACAGATACGCAGTATTTT	CASSWTGGFGTDTQYF
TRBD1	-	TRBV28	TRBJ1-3	TGTGCCAGCAGTAGGGGGACAGGGTCTGGAAACACCATATATTTT	CASSRGTGSGNTIYF
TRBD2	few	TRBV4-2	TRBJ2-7	TGTGCCAGCAGCCAAGACGAAGCGCGGGGGGCCTACGAGCAGTACTTC	CASSQDEARGAYEQYF
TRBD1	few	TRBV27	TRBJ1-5	TGTGCCAGCAGTTGGGCCGCGACAGGGCACAATCAGCCCCAGCATTTT	CASSWAATGHNQPQHF
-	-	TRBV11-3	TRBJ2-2	TGTGCCAGCAGCGGCCGCACCGGGGAGCTGTTTTTT	CASSGRTGELFF
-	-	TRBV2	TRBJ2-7	TGTGCCAGCCGGATTACGGGTTCGGACGAGCAGTACTTC	CASRITGSDEQYF
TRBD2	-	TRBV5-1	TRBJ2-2	TGCGCCAGCAGCTCGTACGGCGGGGGGAACACCGGGGAGCTGTTTTTT	CASSSYGGGNTGELFF
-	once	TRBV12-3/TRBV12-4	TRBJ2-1	TGTGCCAGCAGTCAAAACAATGAGCAGTTCTTC	CASSQNNEQFF
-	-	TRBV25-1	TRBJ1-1	TGTGCCAGCAGTACCCCTGGGACGCCCGTTGGGGGGGGAACTGAAGCTTTCTTT	CASSTPGTPVGGGTEAFF
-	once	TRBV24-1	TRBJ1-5	TGTGCCACCAGTGATTTTGGGACTCGGCCCCAGCATTTT	CATSDFGTRPQHF
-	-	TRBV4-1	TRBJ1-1	TGCGCCAGCAGCCAAGATCCAGGCGCAGGATTGAACACTGAAGCTTTCTTT	CASSQDPGAGLNTEAFF
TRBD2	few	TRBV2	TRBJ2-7	TGTGCCAGCAGTGATCTTCCGACTAGCGGGGGGGCCGCCTACGAGCAGTACTTC	CASSDLPTSGGAAYEQYF
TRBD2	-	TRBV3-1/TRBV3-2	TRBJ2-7	TGTGCCAGCAGTTACCGGGGGGGCGTAGACGAGCAGTACTTC	CASSYRGGVDEQYF
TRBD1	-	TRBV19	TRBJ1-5	TGTGCCAGTAGGCGGGACAGGGGGATCAATCAGCCCCAGCATTTT	CASRRDRGINQPQHF
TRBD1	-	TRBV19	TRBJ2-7	TGTGCCAGTAGTATCAGGGGGCGCGAGATCGACGAGCAGTACTTC	CASSIRGREIDEQYF
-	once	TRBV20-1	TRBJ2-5	TGCAGTTTCCAGTCCTTAGAGACCCAGTACTTC	CSFQSLETQYF
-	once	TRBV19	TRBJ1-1	TGTGCCAGTAGTATATCCAGAAACACTGAAGCTTTCTTT	CASSISRNTEAFF
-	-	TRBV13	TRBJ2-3	TGTGCCAGCAGCCCCGGAGGGTTCAGGAAAGATACGCAGTATTTT	CASSPGGFRKDTQYF
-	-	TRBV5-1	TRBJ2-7	TGCGCCAGCAGCTTGGTGGGGGCTGGCGGCGAGCAGTACTTC	CASSLVGAGGEQYF
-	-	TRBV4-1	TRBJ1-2	TGCGCCAGCAGCCAAGAAACGGGGTCGAGATATGGCTACACCTTC	CASSQETGSRYGYTF
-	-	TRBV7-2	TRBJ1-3	TGTGCCAGCAGCTTAGACGAGGGTACTGGAAACACCATATATTTT	CASSLDEGTGNTIYF
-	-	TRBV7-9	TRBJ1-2	TGTGCCAGCAGCCGATCGAGGAACTATGGCTACACCTTC	CASSRSRNYGYTF
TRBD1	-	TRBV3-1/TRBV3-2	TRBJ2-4	TGTGCCAGCAGCCGAACCGGGACAGGAGGAAACATTCAGTACTTC	CASSRTGTGGNIQYF
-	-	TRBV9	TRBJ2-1	TGTGCCAGCAGCGTAGGAGACAGCTCCTACAATGAGCAGTTCTTC	CASSVGDSSYNEQFF
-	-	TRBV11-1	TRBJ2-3	TGTGCCAGCAGCTCGCGACTAGGGGAAGATACGCAGTATTTT	CASSSRLGEDTQYF